Presented here are 26 T cell receptor beta chains from one specimen sequenced in a study of T cells in Graves' hyperthyroidism and ophthalmopathy. Amplified TCR beta CDR3 regions came from RNA transcripts. Researchers ran a first-round RT-PCR on the TCR CDR3 using the HTBI primer set. TCRdb itself ran the multiplex PCR reads through MiXCR, one entry per CDR3 protein. There are 40,000 to 55,000 distinct CDR3 sequences in the sample; approximately 49% occur only once, and roughly a third lies in the top ten. Material for sequencing was peripheral blood or thyroid tissue (not recorded which). These receptor sequences come from a woman between 45 and 60 years old with Graves' hyperthyroidism.

In regard to this clonotype: Its ends do not fully match the called genes, so a read error is possible. V gene TRBV20-1 combines with J gene TRBJ2-1; unclear D gene. Germline CDR1 is DFQATT and CDR2 is SNEGSKA (reference sequence). This CDR3 contains 15 residues. The chain's CDR3 is CSARAFKTSNNEQFF. The CDR3 nucleotides read TGCAGTGCGAGAGCGTTTAAGACGAGCAATAATGAGCAGTTCTTC.

This clonotype occurred many times. This rearrangement joins TRBV2 to TRBJ2-3; 9 nucleotides match TRBD1. Looked up from germline, CDR1 is SNHLY and CDR2 is FYNNEI. There are 15 residues in the CDR3. J was trimmed by 4 bases and V by 5 bases; bases with no gene match: 7. CDR3: CASSPTGGTSDTQYF. The CDR3 nucleotides are TGTGCCAGCAGTCCGACAGGGGGTACCTCAGATACGCAGTATTTT.

Comments on this clonotype: The CDR3 carries no conserved terminal phenylalanine or tryptophan, so it likely arises from a read error. This chain uses TRBV7-2 with TRBJ1-1; D call uncertain. The CDR3 runs to 15 residues. V lost 3 bases to trimming and J lost 4 bases, with 15 bases between them. Germline V gene sequence: CDR1 SGHTA, CDR2 FQGNSA. The CDR3 nucleotides read TGTGCCAGCAGCTTGGTCCCGGGGATTGGCACTGAAGCTTTCGTT. It specifies CASSLVPGIGTEAFV.

This clonotype was detected ten times or more. J is TRBJ2-5 and V is TRBV10-3, with TRBD2 matching over 9 bases. The CDR3 covers 14 residues. Losses at the gene ends were 7 bases for V and 1 base for J; bases not matched to a gene: 4. Germline V gene sequence: CDR1 ENHRY, CDR2 SYGVKD. The CDR3 DNA follows: TGTGCCATCACCCCGCGGGAGGGCCAAGAGACCCAGTACTTC. It codes for CAITPREGQETQYF.

This clonotype was observed at least ten times. The chain joins TRBV27 to TRBJ1-1; maybe TRBD1 (6 bases). CDR1 is MNHEY and CDR2 is SMNVEV in the germline V gene (reference sequence). Trimming took off 8 bases at V and 10 bases at J, with 14 bases between the two ends. The CDR3 is made up of 11 amino acids. In DNA form, the CDR3 reads TGTGCCAGCTACAGGGCAGCGGTAGCTTTCTTT. Its translation: CASYRAAVAFF.

Ten or more counts support this clonotype. The chain employs TRBV5-6 and TRBJ2-7; 8 nucleotides align to TRBD2. V trimming: 2 bases; J trimming: 2 bases; junction bases outside the gene matches: 3. CDR1 is SGHDT, CDR2 YYEEEE, per germline. The CDR3 extends over 14 amino acids. CDR3 loop: CASSFYGRAYEQYF. As DNA, the CDR3 is TGTGCCAGCAGCTTTTACGGGAGGGCCTACGAGCAGTACTTC.

This chain joins TRBV20-1 and TRBJ2-7; 9 nucleotides agree with TRBD1. Trimming at V came to 5 bases and at J to 2 bases, leaving 10 bases not matched to a gene. Germline assignment: CDR1 DFQATT and CDR2 SNEGSKA (reference sequence). The CDR3 runs to 15 residues. CDR3 amino acids: CSADPRDRVAYEQYF. CDR3 sequence (DNA): TGCAGTGCTGACCCCCGGGACAGGGTTGCCTACGAGCAGTACTTC.

The chain links TRBV19 to TRBJ1-5, with 9 bases lining up with TRBD1. V was pared by 4 bases and J by 6 bases, with 7 bases of the junction left unmatched. CDR3 length: 15 residues. CDR1 LNHDA and CDR2 SQIVND come from the germline V gene (reference sequence). CDR3 bases: TGTGCCAGTAGTACAGGGACAGGGAGGACTCAGCCCCAGCATTTT. Protein: CASSTGTGRTQPQHF. The entire variable domain, with the rest obtained from reference TRBV19 and TRBJ1-5, is as follows: DGGITQSPKYLFRKEGQNVTLSCEQNLNHDAMYWYRQDPGQGLRLIYYSQIVNDFQKGDIAEGYSVSREKKESFPLTVTSAQKNPTAFYLCASSTGTGRTQPQHFGDGTRLSIL.

This clonotype was observed many times. The J gene is TRBJ1-1, the V gene TRBV5-1, with TRBD1 identical over 7 bases. The V and J ends lost 5 bases and 4 bases, in that order; junction bases with no gene match: 11. The CDR3 has 15 residues. Germline CDR1 is SGHRS and CDR2 is YFSETQ. CDR3 sequence (DNA): TGCGCCAGCAGACGCCTCGACAGGGCGTTCACTGAAGCTTTCTTT. Protein sequence: CASRRLDRAFTEAFF.

This clonotype was counted at least ten times. The CDR3 DNA is TGCAGTGCTAGAGTGGGGGGGAGGGACGATCAGCCCCAGCATTTT. It encodes CSARVGGRDDQPQHF. The J gene is TRBJ1-5, the V gene TRBV20-1, with D possibly matching TRBD1 (5 bases). Germline CDR1 and CDR2: DFQATT and SNEGSKA (reference sequence). V shed 1 base and J shed 5 bases, with 15 bases lying between them. The CDR3 has 15 residues.

This clonotype was seen repeatedly, ten times or more. The rearrangement links TRBV28 to TRBJ1-5; a weak D match, TRBD1 (5 bases). Deletions cut 1 base from V and 3 bases from J, with 19 bases between. The V gene's germline CDR1 is MDHEN and CDR2 SYDVKM. The CDR3 extends over 18 amino acids. DNA of the CDR3: TGTGCCAGCAGTTTATCCCGAGCAGGGAAGGGAAACAATCAGCCCCAGCATTTT. It specifies CASSLSRAGKGNNQPQHF.

The CDR3: CSAVAGGSSYEQYF. In nucleotides, the CDR3 is TGCAGTGCAGTTGCTGGCGGGAGCTCCTACGAGCAGTACTTC. The V gene is TRBV20-1, the J gene TRBJ2-7; TRBD2 aligns across 7 bases. Unmatched junction bases numbered 8, after V lost 6 bases and J lost 0 bases. This CDR3 spans 14 amino acids. Germline V CDR1 and CDR2: DFQATT, SNEGSKA (reference sequence).

The rearrangement joins TRBV7-9 to TRBJ2-7; D may correspond to TRBD1 or TRBD2 (6 bases each). Germline lookup yields CDR1 SEHNR and CDR2 FQNEAQ (reference sequence). CDR3 size: 16 residues. Between the trimmed V and J ends, which lost 2 bases and 5 bases, there was a span of 19 bases. CDR3 loop: CASSLPGGRGTDEQYF. CDR3 DNA sequence: TGTGCCAGCAGCTTACCCGGGGGCAGGGGCACGGACGAGCAGTACTTC.

The rearrangement joins TRBV13 to TRBJ1-2; tentatively, D is TRBD1 (5 bases). CDR3 length: 11 amino acids. The V gene lost 2 bases and the J gene lost 12 bases, with 10 bases spanning the gap. The germline V gene has CDR1 PRHDT and CDR2 FYEKMQ (reference sequence). CDR3 residues: CASSLSPGHTF. For the CDR3, the DNA is TGTGCCAGCAGCTTAAGCCCGGGACACACCTTC.

The chain uses TRBV7-3 and TRBJ2-5; no clear D gene. Germline assignment: CDR1 SGHTA and CDR2 FQGTGA. This CDR3 spans 13 amino acids. Trimming shortened V by 1 base and J by 4 bases, and 7 bases separated the two germline ends. The CDR3 bases are TGTGCCAGCAGCTTAAATGAAGGAGAGACCCAGTACTTC. Amino acids: CASSLNEGETQYF. The whole variable domain, remainder taken from reference TRBV7-3 and TRBJ2-5, is GAGVSQTPSNKVTEKGKYVELRCDPISGHTALYWYRQSLGQGPEFLIYFQGTGAADDSGLPNDRFFAVRPEGSVSTLKIQRTERGDSAVYLCASSLNEGETQYFGPGTRLLVL.

On this clonotype: Since a much larger clone is just one base distant, this may be a read error. This chain uses TRBV30 with TRBJ1-1, with D maybe TRBD1 (5 bases). CDR3 length equals 14 residues. Germline values: CDR1 GTSNPN, CDR2 SVGIG (reference sequence). The CDR3 DNA is TGTGCCTGGAACCAGGGCGTGATGAACACTGAAGCTCTCTTT. This encodes CAWNQGVMNTEALF.

The chain joins TRBV9 to TRBJ2-5; 11 nucleotides agree with TRBD2. V shed 4 bases and J 5 bases; nucleotides not matched to a gene: 7. The CDR3 has 15 residues. From germline, CDR1 is SGDLS and CDR2 YYNGEE. CDR3 DNA sequence: TGTGCCAGCAGCCCGATGACTAGCGGGATCGAGACCCAGTACTTC. This sequence encodes CASSPMTSGIETQYF.

Worth noting for this clonotype: As the CDR3 is not closed by the conserved phenylalanine or tryptophan, this likely results from a read error. The limits of the CDR3 on the DNA are not certain, so only TCRdb's listed CDR3 is given. V gene TRBV7-2 combines with J gene TRBJ1-1. CDR1 and CDR2 from the germline V gene are SGHTA and FQGNSA. The CDR3 comprises 13 residues, both ends counted. The CDR3 protein is CASSWTANTEASL.

This clonotype showed up many times. The chain carries TRBV9 and TRBJ2-3; D gene unclear. The CDR3 loop spans 15 amino acids. Per germline, CDR1 SGDLS and CDR2 YYNGEE. The V gene lost 0 bases and the J gene lost 6 bases, with 14 bases spanning the gap. The CDR3 DNA reads as TGTGCCAGCAGCGTAGTAGCTGGGAATCTGGATACGCAGTATTTT. Amino acids: CASSVVAGNLDTQYF.

The rearrangement links TRBV7-3 to TRBJ1-1; D uncertain. CDR1 and CDR2 from the germline V gene are SGHTA and FQGTGA. The CDR3 has 14 amino acids. With 5 bases removed from V and 3 bases from J, the gap between germline ends came to 13 bases. The CDR3 reads CASSPQDGDTEAFF. As DNA, the CDR3 is TGTGCCAGCAGCCCCCAGGACGGTGACACTGAAGCTTTCTTT.

This clonotype has a handful of counts. The chain couples TRBV29-1 to TRBJ2-7; 13 bases match TRBD2. Per the germline V gene, CDR1 is SQVTM and CDR2 is ANQGSEA. The CDR3 contains 11 residues. V dropped 5 bases and J dropped 10; count of bases not matched to a gene: 2. The CDR3 DNA follows: TGCAGCGTTCGGACTAGCGGGAGCCAGTACTTC. Its protein is CSVRTSGSQYF.

The chain couples TRBV25-1 to TRBJ1-3, with unresolved D. The CDR3 has 14 residues. Germline V CDR1 and CDR2: MGHDK, SYGVNS. V lost 5 bases, J lost 5 bases, and 13 bases lay in between. The DNA of the CDR3 is TGTGCCAGCAGTAGGCAGAACTCCAGAAACACCATATATTTT. Translated: CASSRQNSRNTIYF.

Details on this clonotype: The junction and the germline gene differ at one end; a read error may be behind it. This chain joins TRBV7-2 and TRBJ2-7; 10 positions agree with TRBD2. The germline V gene encodes CDR1 SGHTA and CDR2 FQGNSA. CDR3 length: 16 amino acids. CDR3 protein: CASSLTLAGVAGELYF. The CDR3 bases are TGTGCCAGCAGCTTAACTCTAGCGGGAGTTGCCGGGGAGCTGTACTTC. The variable domain in full, completed from reference TRBV7-2 and TRBJ2-7, reads GAGVSQSPSNKVTEKGKDVELRCDPISGHTALYWYRQSLGQGLEFLIYFQGNSAPDKSGLPSDRFSAERTGGSVSTLTIQRTQQEDSAVYLCASSLTLAGVAGELYFGPGTRLTVT.

V and J are TRBV29-1 and TRBJ2-1; D unclear. Germline V gene sequence: CDR1 SQVTM, CDR2 ANQGSEA. There are 13 residues in the CDR3. Trimming took 4 bases from V and 7 from J, leaving 14 bases between them. The chain's CDR3 is CSVGDRNGNEQFF. CDR3 nucleotides: TGCAGCGTTGGAGATAGGAACGGGAATGAGCAGTTCTTC.

The rearrangement links TRBV2 to TRBJ2-7, with 8 bases matching TRBD1. The CDR3 runs 12 residues. Germline loops: CDR1 SNHLY, CDR2 FYNNEI. J was trimmed by 4 bases and V by 6 bases; bases with no gene match: 2. This CDR3 is CASRGQAYEQYF. CDR3 nucleotides: TGTGCCAGCAGGGGACAGGCGTACGAGCAGTACTTC. Variable domain in full (rest from reference TRBV2 and TRBJ2-7): EPEVTQTPSHQVTQMGQEVILRCVPISNHLYFYWYRQILGQKVEFLVSFYNNEISEKSEIFDDQFSVERPDGSNFTLKIRSTKLEDSAMYFCASRGQAYEQYFGPGTRLTVT.

There are many counts of this clonotype. The chain links TRBV30 to TRBJ2-7; 10 bases agree with TRBD2. V trimming: 4 bases; J trimming: 4 bases; junction bases outside the gene matches: 7. CDR1 is GTSNPN and CDR2 is SVGIG in the germline V gene (reference sequence). This CDR3 region has 14 residues. The CDR3: CAWTLSGRRYEQYF. CDR3 bases: TGTGCCTGGACCCTTAGCGGGAGGAGGTACGAGCAGTACTTC.